This T cell receptor beta chain was sequenced during a study of intratumoral heterogeneity in liver cancer. Turning to the study itself: With a median age of 63 years, most patients were men. Regarding the study as a whole: Tumor-infiltrating lymphocyte representation was acknowledged to be under-sampled.

The table came from immunoSEQ multiplex PCR; TCRdb's copy has only in-frame clones and leaves some out. The table has about 20,000 clones, around 78% seen once. Trimming took 4 bases from V and 1 from J, leaving 10 bases between them. CDR1 is MNHEY, CDR2 SVGAGI, per germline. The length of the CDR3 is 14 residues. Comments on this clone: Its matching antigen is unknown.

Samples came from areas without visible necrosis or hemorrhage. The sequencing used tumor-adjacent normal tissue, collected before any cancer treatment. The receptor was isolated from an older woman with hepatocellular carcinoma. This chain links TRBV6-5 with TRBJ2-5, with D possibly being TRBD2 (6 bases). The DNA for the CDR3 is TGTGCCAGCAGTTTCCGGGGGAGCCAAGAGACCCAGTACTTC. This encodes CASSFRGSQETQYF.